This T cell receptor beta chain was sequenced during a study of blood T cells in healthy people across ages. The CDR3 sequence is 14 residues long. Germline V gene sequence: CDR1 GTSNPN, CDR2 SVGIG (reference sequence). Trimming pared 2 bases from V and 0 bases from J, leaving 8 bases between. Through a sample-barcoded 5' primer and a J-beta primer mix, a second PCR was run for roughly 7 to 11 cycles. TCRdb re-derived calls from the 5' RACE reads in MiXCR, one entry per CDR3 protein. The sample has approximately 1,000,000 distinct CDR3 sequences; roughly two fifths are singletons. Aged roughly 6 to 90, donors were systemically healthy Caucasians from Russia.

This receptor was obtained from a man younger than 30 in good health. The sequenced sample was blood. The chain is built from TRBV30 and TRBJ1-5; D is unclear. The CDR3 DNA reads TGTGCCTGGAGTAGGACGGATAGCAATCAGCCCCAGCATTTT. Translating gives CAWSRTDSNQPQHF.